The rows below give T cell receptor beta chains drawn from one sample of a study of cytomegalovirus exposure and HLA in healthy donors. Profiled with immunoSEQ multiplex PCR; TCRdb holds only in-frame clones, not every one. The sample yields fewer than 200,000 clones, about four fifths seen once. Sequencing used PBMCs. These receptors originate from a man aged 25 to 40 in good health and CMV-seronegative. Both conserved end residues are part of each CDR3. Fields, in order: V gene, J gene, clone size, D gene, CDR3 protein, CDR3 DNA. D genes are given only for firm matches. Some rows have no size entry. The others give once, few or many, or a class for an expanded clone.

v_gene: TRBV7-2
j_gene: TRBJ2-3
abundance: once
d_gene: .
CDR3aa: CASSLAGGPTDTQYF
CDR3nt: TGTGCCAGCAGCTTAGCCGGGGGGCCCACAGATACGCAGTATTTT

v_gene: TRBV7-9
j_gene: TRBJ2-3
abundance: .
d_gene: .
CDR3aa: CASSSVTDTQYF
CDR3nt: TGTGCCAGCAGCTCAGTCACAGATACGCAGTATTTT

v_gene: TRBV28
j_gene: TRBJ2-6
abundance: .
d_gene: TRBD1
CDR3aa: CASSPDRGGGGANVLTF
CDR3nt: TGTGCCAGCAGTCCCGACAGGGGGGGAGGTGGGGCCAACGTCCTGACTTTC

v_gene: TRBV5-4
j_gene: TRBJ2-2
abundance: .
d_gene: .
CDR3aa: CASSRGGDSGGELFF
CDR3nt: TGTGCCAGCAGCCGGGGGGGGGACAGTGGCGGGGAGCTGTTTTTT

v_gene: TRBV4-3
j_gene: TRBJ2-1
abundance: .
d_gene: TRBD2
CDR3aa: CASSLGLAGGYNEQFF
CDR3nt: TGCGCCAGCAGCCTAGGTCTAGCGGGGGGTTACAATGAGCAGTTCTTC

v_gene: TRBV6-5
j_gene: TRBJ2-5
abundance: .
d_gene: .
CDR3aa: CASSYSPGGGQETQYF
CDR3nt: TGTGCCAGCAGTTACTCCCCGGGGGGCGGCCAAGAGACCCAGTACTTC

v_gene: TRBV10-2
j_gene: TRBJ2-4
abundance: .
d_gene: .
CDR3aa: CASSEWDKSNIQYF
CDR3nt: TGCGCCAGCAGTGAGTGGGACAAGTCGAACATTCAGTACTTC

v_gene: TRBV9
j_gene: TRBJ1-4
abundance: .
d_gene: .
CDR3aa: CASSVSGNWDEKLFF
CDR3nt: TGTGCCAGCAGCGTAAGCGGCAATTGGGATGAAAAACTGTTTTTT

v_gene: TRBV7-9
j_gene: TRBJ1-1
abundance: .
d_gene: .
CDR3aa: CASSLAIMNTEAFF
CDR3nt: TGTGCCAGCAGCTTAGCTATTATGAACACTGAAGCTTTCTTT

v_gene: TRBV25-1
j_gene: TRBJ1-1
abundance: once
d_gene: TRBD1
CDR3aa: CASSPPPGQGETEAFF
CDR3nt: TGTGCCAGCAGCCCCCCGCCCGGACAGGGGGAGACTGAAGCTTTCTTT

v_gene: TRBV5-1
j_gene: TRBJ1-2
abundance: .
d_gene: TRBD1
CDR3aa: CASSLASGDSSGYTF
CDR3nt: TGCGCCAGCAGCTTGGCCTCGGGGGACAGCTCTGGCTACACCTTC

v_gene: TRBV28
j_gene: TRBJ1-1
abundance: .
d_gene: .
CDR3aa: CASSFATETFTEAFF
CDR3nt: TGTGCCAGCAGTTTTGCGACAGAGACTTTCACTGAAGCTTTCTTT

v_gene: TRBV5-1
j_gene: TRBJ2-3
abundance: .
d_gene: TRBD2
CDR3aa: CASGVGGSLTDTQYF
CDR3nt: TGCGCCAGTGGGGTTGGCGGGAGTTTAACAGATACGCAGTATTTT

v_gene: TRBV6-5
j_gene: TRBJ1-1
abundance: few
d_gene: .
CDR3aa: CASLSPPEAFF
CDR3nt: TGTGCCAGTCTTTCTCCTCCTGAAGCTTTCTTT

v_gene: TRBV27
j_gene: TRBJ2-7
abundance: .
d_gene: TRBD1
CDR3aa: CASSPDILRDRGYEQYF
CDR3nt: TGTGCCAGCAGTCCCGACATCCTACGGGACAGGGGATACGAGCAGTACTTC

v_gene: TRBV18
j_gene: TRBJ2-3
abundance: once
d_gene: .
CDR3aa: CASSPGANGDTQYF
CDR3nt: TGTGCCAGCTCACCGGGGGCAAATGGAGATACGCAGTATTTT

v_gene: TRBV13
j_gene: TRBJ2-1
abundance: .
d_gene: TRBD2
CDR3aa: CASSARLADNEQFF
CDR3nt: TGTGCCAGCAGCGCCCGACTAGCGGATAATGAGCAGTTCTTC

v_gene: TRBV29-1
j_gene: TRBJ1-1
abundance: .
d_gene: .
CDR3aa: CSTAGQTINTEAFF
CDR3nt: TGCAGCACTGCGGGGCAGACGATAAACACTGAAGCTTTCTTT

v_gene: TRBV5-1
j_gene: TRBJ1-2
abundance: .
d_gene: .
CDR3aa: CASSLAGQRDGYTF
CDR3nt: TGCGCCAGCAGCTTGGCCGGACAGAGAGATGGCTACACCTTC

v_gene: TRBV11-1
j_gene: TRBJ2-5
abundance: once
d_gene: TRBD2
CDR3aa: CASRSSREGTQYF
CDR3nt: TGTGCCAGCAGATCCTCTCGGGAGGGGACCCAGTACTTC

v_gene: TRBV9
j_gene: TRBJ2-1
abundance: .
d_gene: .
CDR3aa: CASSFGRRTVGEQFF
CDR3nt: TGTGCCAGCTCCTTTGGGCGAAGGACAGTAGGAGAGCAGTTCTTC

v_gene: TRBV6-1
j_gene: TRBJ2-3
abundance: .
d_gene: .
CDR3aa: CASSERAGSGTDTQYF
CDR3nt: TGTGCCAGCAGTGAACGGGCAGGGTCTGGCACAGATACGCAGTATTTT

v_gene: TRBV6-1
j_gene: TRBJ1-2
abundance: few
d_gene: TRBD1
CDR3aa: CASSTGAGGYTF
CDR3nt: TGTGCCAGCTCAACAGGGGCCGGCGGCTACACCTTC

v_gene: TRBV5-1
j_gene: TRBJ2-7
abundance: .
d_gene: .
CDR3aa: CASSLEGEHEQYF
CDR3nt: TGCGCCAGCAGCTTGGAGGGGGAACACGAGCAGTACTTC